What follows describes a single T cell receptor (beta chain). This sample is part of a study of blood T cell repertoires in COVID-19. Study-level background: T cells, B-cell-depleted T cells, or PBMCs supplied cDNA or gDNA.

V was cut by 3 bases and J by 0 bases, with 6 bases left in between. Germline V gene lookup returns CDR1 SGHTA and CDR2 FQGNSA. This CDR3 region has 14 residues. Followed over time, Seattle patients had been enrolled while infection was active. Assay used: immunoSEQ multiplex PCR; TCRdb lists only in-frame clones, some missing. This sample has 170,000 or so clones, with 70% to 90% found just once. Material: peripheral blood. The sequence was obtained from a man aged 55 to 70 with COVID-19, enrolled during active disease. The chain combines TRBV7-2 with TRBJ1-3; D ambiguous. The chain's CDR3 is CASSFRDSGNTIYF. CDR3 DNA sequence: TGTGCCAGCAGCTTTCGGGACTCTGGAAACACCATATATTTT. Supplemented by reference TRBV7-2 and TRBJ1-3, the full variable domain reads GAGVSQSPSNKVTEKGKDVELRCDPISGHTALYWYRQSLGQGLEFLIYFQGNSAPDKSGLPSDRFSAERTGGSVSTLTIQRTQQEDSAVYLCASSFRDSGNTIYFGEGSWLTVV.